Presented here are 15 T cell receptor beta chains from one specimen sequenced in a study of Ad26.COV2.S vaccination and SARS-CoV-2 variants. Clones were sequenced by immunoSEQ multiplex PCR, and TCRdb holds only the in-frame ones, with some missing. The data hold about 680,000 clones, with approximately 88% observed a single time. Treatment given: around 19 received Ad26.COV2.S at low or high dose, single or two shots; about five received placebo; per-sample allocation not given. Vaccine and placebo recipients were sampled on day 63 after the first injection. The specimen comprised peripheral blood, sampled in a trial of Ad26.COV2.S vaccine versus placebo. Source of these receptors: a person aged 18-60 years who received the Ad26.COV2.S COVID-19 vaccine or a placebo.

The rearrangement joins TRBV5-1 to TRBJ2-1, with D perhaps TRBD2 (6 bases). Germline lookup yields CDR1 SGHRS and CDR2 YFSETQ. This CDR3 has 19 amino acids. V was pared by 0 bases and J by 13 bases, with 32 bases between. Here the CDR3 DNA reads TGCGCCAGCAGCTTGGCCTCTATTTGGACTAACTCTCCCGGCGGTGGTCAGTTCTTC. As protein: CASSLASIWTNSPGGGQFF.

The chain employs TRBV10-3 and TRBJ1-1; 8 bases map to TRBD1. J gave up 1 base and V 6 bases, and 1 base lay outside the gene matches. Germline CDR1 reads ENHRY; CDR2 reads SYGVKD. The CDR3 length is 13 residues. The CDR3, as DNA: TGTGCCATCAGGACAGGGGAGAACACTGAAGCTTTCTTT. Amino acids: CAIRTGENTEAFF.

The chain recombines TRBV5-4 with TRBJ1-2; TRBD1 aligns across 9 bases. The junction had 6 bases not matched to a gene; V was cut back by 6 bases and J by 6 bases. The CDR3 totals 13 residues. Germline CDR1 SGHNT, CDR2 YYREEE (reference sequence). CDR3 sequence: CASTTDRGNGYTF. The CDR3 bases are TGTGCCAGCACCACGGACAGGGGTAATGGCTACACCTTC.

This rearrangement joins TRBV30 to TRBJ1-1, with D maybe TRBD1 (5 bases). The CDR3 covers 13 residues. Germline V gives CDR1 GTSNPN, CDR2 SVGIG (reference sequence). V lost 4 bases to trimming and J lost 3 bases, with 12 bases between them. CDR3 nucleotide sequence: TGTGCCTGGACCACGGGGGGTTACACTGAAGCTTTCTTT. Encoded protein: CAWTTGGYTEAFF.

This sequence joins TRBV11-3 and TRBJ2-3; D not certain. CDR1 is SGHNT and CDR2 is YENEEA in the germline V gene. V gave up 1 base and J gave up 2 bases, with 4 bases separating them. This CDR3 spans 13 amino acids. CDR3 region: CASSLANTDTQYF. DNA of the CDR3: TGTGCCAGCAGCTTAGCTAACACAGATACGCAGTATTTT.

The genes are TRBV24-1 and TRBJ2-7, with 7 bases lining up with TRBD1. The CDR3 has 14 residues. Germline assignment: CDR1 KGHDR and CDR2 SFDVKD. The trim removed 7 bases at V and 2 bases at J, leaving 7 bases unmatched. The CDR3 coding sequence is TGTGCCACCAGCAGGACAGGTAGGCCCTACGAGCAGTACTTC. It yields the protein CATSRTGRPYEQYF.

This chain links TRBV19 with TRBJ1-5, with D possibly matching TRBD1 (5 bases). CDR3 length equals 15 residues. Germline values: CDR1 LNHDA, CDR2 SQIVND (reference sequence). Trimming left V 5 bases short and J 2 bases short, with 13 bases between. As DNA, the CDR3 is TGTGCCAGTAGTTTCCCCCGGGGCGGCAATCAGCCCCAGCATTTT. This translates into CASSFPRGGNQPQHF.

The genes are TRBV3-1 (or the pseudogene TRBV3-2) and TRBJ2-7; D possibly corresponds to TRBD2 (5 bases). Germline V gives CDR1 LGHDT, CDR2 YNNKEL (reference sequence). This CDR3 region has 14 residues. V lost 1 base, J lost 3 bases, and 10 bases lay in between. The CDR3 DNA sequence: TGTGCCAGCAGCCAAGCCGGGAAGAGCTACGAGCAGTACTTC. It translates to CASSQAGKSYEQYF.

The rearrangement uses TRBV5-8 and TRBJ2-7; D is undetermined. Germline V CDR1 and CDR2: SGHTS, YDEGEE. V shed 5 bases and J shed 3 bases, with 12 bases lying between them. The CDR3 has 13 residues. This CDR3 is CASSFVGIYEQYF. The CDR3 coding sequence is TGTGCCAGCAGTTTTGTGGGGATCTACGAGCAGTACTTC.

The chain joins TRBV5-6 to TRBJ2-5, with D maybe TRBD2 (5 bases). V was pared by 2 bases and J by 5 bases, with 10 bases between. CDR3 length: 13 residues. Germline V CDR1 and CDR2: SGHDT, YYEEEE. The CDR3 sequence is CASSLLPGETQYF. As DNA, the CDR3 is TGTGCCAGCAGCTTACTCCCGGGGGAGACCCAGTACTTC.

The chain joins TRBV18 to TRBJ2-5; 8 nucleotides agree with TRBD2. The CDR3 runs 14 residues. The trim removed 3 bases at V and 3 bases at J, leaving 3 bases unmatched. CDR1 and CDR2 from the germline V gene are KGHSH and LQKENI. In DNA form, the CDR3 reads TGTGCCAGCTCACCGGGTAGCGGGAAAGAGACCCAGTACTTC. Its protein is CASSPGSGKETQYF.

The V call is TRBV7-3, the J call TRBJ2-3; possible D gene TRBD2, 6 bases. The CDR3 extends over 15 amino acids. V gave up 0 bases and J gave up 2 bases, with 9 bases separating them. The V gene's germline CDR1 is SGHTA and CDR2 FQGTGA. Written as DNA, the CDR3 is TGTGCCAGCAGCTTAACGCGGGGCTCCACAGATACGCAGTATTTT. It is translated as CASSLTRGSTDTQYF. The full variable domain, in which reference TRBV7-3 and TRBJ2-3 provide the parts outside the CDR3, is GAGVSQTPSNKVTEKGKYVELRCDPISGHTALYWYRQSLGQGPEFLIYFQGTGAADDSGLPNDRFFAVRPEGSVSTLKIQRTERGDSAVYLCASSLTRGSTDTQYFGPGTRLTVL.

CDR3 nucleotide sequence: TGTGCCAGCACCGAAAGGGAAAAACTGTTTTTT. Protein product: CASTEREKLFF. This chain joins TRBV28 and TRBJ1-4; no firm D call. V gave up 7 bases and J gave up 8 bases, with 8 bases separating them. This CDR3 is 11 amino acids long. CDR1 is MDHEN, CDR2 SYDVKM, per germline. The entire variable domain, with the rest obtained from reference TRBV28 and TRBJ1-4, is as follows: DVKVTQSSRYLVKRTGEKVFLECVQDMDHENMFWYRQDPGLGLRLIYFSYDVKMKEKGDIPEGYSVSREKKERFSLILESASTNQTSMYLCASTEREKLFFGSGTQLSVL.

The CDR3 DNA is TGTGCCAGCAGCCAAGACTCTAGCGGGAGAGGGTTCACAGATACGCAGTATTTT. It codes for CASSQDSSGRGFTDTQYF. V gene TRBV3-1 (or the pseudogene TRBV3-2) combines with J gene TRBJ2-3; 10 bases match TRBD2. The CDR3 has 18 amino acids. The germline CDR1 and CDR2 sequences are LGHDT and YNNKEL (reference sequence). With 0 bases clipped from V and 2 bases from J, the junction kept 8 bases outside the gene matches.

This clone has just one count. V usage is TRBV7-9 and J usage is TRBJ1-1; possible D gene TRBD1, 5 bases. V was shortened by 2 bases and J by 0 bases, with 13 bases between the two germline ends. Germline loops: CDR1 SEHNR, CDR2 FQNEAQ (reference sequence). The CDR3 spans 16 residues. The CDR3 coding sequence is TGTGCCAGCAGCTTAATCCCCGGGACCGTGAACACTGAAGCTTTCTTT. This sequence encodes CASSLIPGTVNTEAFF.